This passage covers 10 T cell receptor beta chains from one sample sequenced in a study of cytomegalovirus exposure and HLA in healthy donors. The PCR used 60 Vbeta and 13 Jbeta primers. The assay was immunoSEQ multiplex PCR, and TCRdb's table has in-frame clones only and misses some. The table shows roughly 82,000 clones, with approximately 70% occurring only once. What was sequenced was PBMCs. The origin of the receptors is a woman between 35 and 50 years old in good health and CMV-seropositive.

The chain recombines TRBV5-5 with TRBJ1-4; maybe TRBD1 (6 bases). Trimming shortened V by 3 bases and J by 5 bases, and 8 bases separated the two germline ends. The CDR3 has 13 amino acids. CDR1 SGHKS and CDR2 YYEKEE come from the germline V gene (reference sequence). CDR3 DNA sequence: TGTGCCAGCAGCTCGACAGGAAATGAAAAACTGTTTTTT. Its protein product is CASSSTGNEKLFF.

The DNA for the CDR3 is TGCGCCAGCAGCTTAGCGGTAAACAATGAGCAGTTCTTC. It is translated as CASSLAVNNEQFF. The genes are TRBV5-1 and TRBJ2-1; tentatively, D is TRBD2 (5 bases). Germline V gene sequence: CDR1 SGHRS, CDR2 YFSETQ. The CDR3 totals 13 residues. The V and J ends lost 2 bases and 5 bases respectively, with 8 bases between them.

The chain joins TRBV19 to TRBJ1-5; 9 bases align to TRBD1. The CDR3 sequence is 15 residues long. The germline V gene has CDR1 LNHDA and CDR2 SQIVND (reference sequence). V lost 5 bases, J lost 2 bases, and 4 bases stayed unmatched. Written as DNA, the CDR3 is TGTGCCAGTAGTGAGGGACAGGGCGGCAATCAGCCCCAGCATTTT. Its protein product is CASSEGQGGNQPQHF.

V and J are TRBV7-2 and TRBJ1-5; a weak D match, TRBD1 (5 bases). Germline V gene sequence: CDR1 SGHTA, CDR2 FQGNSA. There are 15 residues in the CDR3. Trimming took off 2 bases at V and 6 bases at J, with 14 bases between the two ends. Written as DNA, the CDR3 is TGTGCCAGCAGCTTACTCAGGGCGGAGGGTCAGCCCCAGCATTTT. It translates to CASSLLRAEGQPQHF.

The gene calls are TRBV7-8 and TRBJ2-5, with 8 bases that match TRBD2. The V segment lost 1 base and the J segment 0 bases; nucleotides outside the gene matches: 4. Per the germline V gene, CDR1 is SGHVS and CDR2 is FQNEAQ. The CDR3 loop spans 16 amino acids. In nucleotides, the CDR3 is TGTGCCAGCAGCTTAGGTCCTAGCGGGTACCAAGAGACCCAGTACTTC. Amino acids: CASSLGPSGYQETQYF.

The gene calls are TRBV5-1 and TRBJ2-7, with 9 bases aligning to TRBD1. V dropped 1 base and J dropped 3; count of bases not matched to a gene: 5. This CDR3 has 15 amino acids. CDR1 is SGHRS and CDR2 is YFSETQ in the germline V gene. CDR3 region: CASSLLTGGSYEQYF. CDR3 coding DNA: TGCGCCAGCAGCTTGTTAACAGGGGGCAGCTACGAGCAGTACTTC.

V and J are TRBV7-2 and TRBJ2-5; D perhaps matches TRBD1 (6 bases). Germline loops: CDR1 SGHTA, CDR2 FQGNSA. V dropped 6 bases and J dropped 3 bases, with 11 bases sitting between them. This CDR3 region has 13 residues. The CDR3 DNA follows: TGTGCCAGCAGTTGGGGGCAGAAAGAGACCCAGTACTTC. Translating gives CASSWGQKETQYF.

The chain links TRBV7-9 to TRBJ2-5; TRBD1 matches 10 bases. The germline gives CDR1 SEHNR, CDR2 FQNEAQ (reference sequence). The CDR3 runs 15 residues. The V and J ends lost 3 bases and 5 bases, in that order; junction bases with no gene match: 6. CDR3 residues: CASSFKGQGFETQYF. The CDR3 DNA is TGTGCCAGCAGCTTTAAGGGACAGGGGTTTGAGACCCAGTACTTC.

A few counts support this clone. The rearrangement joins TRBV4-2 to TRBJ2-2; D call uncertain. This CDR3 has 12 amino acids. The germline V gene has CDR1 LGHNA and CDR2 YNFKEQ. Trimming left V 1 base short and J 6 bases short, with 3 bases between. The CDR3: CASSQAPGELFF. CDR3 DNA: TGTGCCAGCAGCCAAGCTCCCGGGGAGCTGTTTTTT.

The chain is built from TRBV7-9 and TRBJ1-2; 10 bases are a match to TRBD1. There are 16 residues in the CDR3. Germline loops: CDR1 SEHNR, CDR2 FQNEAQ (reference sequence). V trimming: 5 bases; J trimming: 4 bases; junction bases outside the gene matches: 10. The CDR3: CASSPNPGQGGYGYTF. Written as DNA, the CDR3 is TGTGCCAGCAGCCCAAACCCCGGACAGGGGGGCTATGGCTACACCTTC.